This T cell receptor beta chain was recovered during a study of identifying expanded T cells in peripheral blood. General study points: Technical replicates showed approximately 1.2 changed clones; about 2 weeks 15 to 20; four weeks 19. Clone count variance between roughly 2-week samples rose with total template count.

This table comes from immunoSEQ multiplex PCR, and its TCRdb copy is limited to in-frame clones, with some not included. The data show some 96,000 clones, approximately 88% seen once. Trimming removed 4 bases from V and 2 bases from J, with 15 bases in between. The CDR3 is 15 amino acids. Germline loops: CDR1 SGHRS, CDR2 YFSETQ. Collection occurred without any documented infections or immune events in donors. Details on this clone: What it binds is not known.

This chain links TRBV5-1 with TRBJ1-2; D might be TRBD1 (6 bases). This clonotype originated in a person between 18 and 69 years old in good health. Sequencing was carried out using blood. CDR3 amino acids: CASSRMTGVNYGYTF. In DNA, the CDR3 is TGCGCCAGCAGCCGGATGACAGGAGTAAACTATGGCTACACCTTC.